This T cell receptor beta chain was found in a study of T cells in localized non-small cell lung cancer. Regarding the study as a whole: Uninvolved adjacent lung, not tumor, had the highest T cell clonality.

In this sample, this clone is large. What it recognizes is unknown. Germline lookup yields CDR1 SGDLS and CDR2 YYNGEE. The CDR3 spans 13 residues. V lost 7 bases and J lost 7, with 18 bases in between. Sequencing was performed with immunoSEQ multiplex PCR; in TCRdb, only in-frame clones are kept and a portion is missing. The sample records about 2,000 clones, 25% to 30% being singletons. Sequencing used normal lung tissue next to the tumor, obtained before any cancer treatment. This chain joins TRBV9 and TRBJ2-7, with a weak D call TRBD1 (7 bases). The receptor was isolated from a male donor aged 60 or older with stage II lung adenocarcinoma. The CDR3 DNA reads as TGTGCCAGCGGAGGGACAGTTGGTTATGAGCAGTACTTC. Its protein product is CASGGTVGYEQYF.